One T cell receptor (beta chain) is described in this entry. Its matching antigen is unknown. TCRdb recomputed calls from the reads with MiXCR, one row per CDR3 protein. Of 400,000 or so distinct CDR3 sequences listed, 15% to 20% are singletons. The data originate from a study of T cell repertoires in cytomegalovirus infection. Across the study: Public TCR beta signatures indicated both CMV infection and matching HLA type. Study-wide points: Accumulated public TCR beta family frequency recognized individuals carrying CMV together with the relevant HLA. The study found HLA-C-restricted CMV-specific TCR beta clonotypes dominating the ex vivo response.

There are 16 residues in the CDR3. Per the germline V gene, CDR1 is MNHNS and CDR2 is SASEGT. V shed 7 bases and J shed 0 bases, with 16 bases lying between them. Material: PBMCs. The receptor was isolated from a human donor in good health (CMV status not recorded). Some clones in this sample may be carry-over from other donors' samples. V and J are TRBV6-1 and TRBJ1-5; D is undetermined. CDR3 in DNA: TGTGCCAGCAAGTTCGGAGCGTGGGGTAGCAATCAGCCCCAGCATTTT. Its translation: CASKFGAWGSNQPQHF.